What follows are 26 T cell receptor beta chains derived from one specimen sequenced in a study of CD8+CD57+ T cells in acquired aplastic anemia. The TCR beta profiling, which covered VDJ combination and CDR3 sequence, was carried out using genomic DNA as the template. TCRdb reprocessed the reads with MiXCR, giving one entry per CDR3 protein. This table has roughly 420,000 distinct CDR3 sequences, around 72% appearing once. Sequenced sample: sorted CD4+, CD8+, or CD8+CD57+ T cells (not recorded which) from PBMCs. Source of these receptors: a human donor in good health, serving as a control.

V and J are TRBV2 and TRBJ2-3; 7 bases fit TRBD2. The trim removed 1 base at V and 5 bases at J, leaving 3 bases unmatched. This CDR3 has 14 amino acids. Germline-derived CDR1 and CDR2 are SNHLY and FYNNEI. CDR3 residues: CASSEVSGKDTQYF. The CDR3 region has the DNA TGTGCCAGCAGTGAAGTCAGCGGGAAAGATACGCAGTATTTT.

J is TRBJ2-3 and V is TRBV10-1; D not certain. V shed 3 bases and J shed 1 base, with 14 bases lying between them. The CDR3 runs to 16 residues. Per the germline V gene, CDR1 is WNHNN and CDR2 is SYGVQD (reference sequence). Here the CDR3 DNA reads TGCGCCAGCAGTGATGTGGGTTTAGTAGGCACAGATACGCAGTATTTT. As protein: CASSDVGLVGTDTQYF.

The rearrangement uses TRBV2 and TRBJ2-5; the D gene is possibly TRBD1 (6 bases). Germline CDR1 SNHLY, CDR2 FYNNEI. Trimming left V 4 bases short and J 5 bases short, with 11 bases between. This CDR3 comprises 13 residues. The CDR3: CASSAGTLETQYF. For the CDR3, the DNA is TGTGCCAGCAGTGCCGGGACACTTGAGACCCAGTACTTC.

Of note for this clonotype: The conserved final phenylalanine or tryptophan is absent from the CDR3, which likely points to a read error. Because the CDR3's place on the DNA is in doubt, the DNA is left out and the CDR3 is given as listed by TCRdb. The chain recombines TRBV7-2 with TRBJ1-6; the D call in the table, TRBD1, was not verified against the DNA. Ends included, the CDR3 has 13 residues. Germline values: CDR1 SGHTA, CDR2 FQGNSA. CDR3 loop: CASSLGRGNYGYT.

The sample holds a few counts of this clonotype. The conserved closing phenylalanine or tryptophan is absent in this CDR3, likely reflecting a read error. No DNA is shown, since the ends of the CDR3 on it are uncertain; the CDR3 is the one TCRdb lists. V usage is TRBV4-3 and J usage is TRBJ1-5. Germline-derived CDR1 and CDR2 are LGHNA and YSLEER. From its first to its last residue, the CDR3 has 8 amino acids. The CDR3 sequence: CASSQVKG.

The chain couples TRBV7-2 to TRBJ1-4; 7 nucleotides match TRBD1. Germline V gives CDR1 SGHTA, CDR2 FQGNSA. J was trimmed by 10 bases and V by 5 bases; bases with no gene match: 10. The CDR3 has 14 amino acids. This CDR3 reads CASSRDSVPRKLFF. In DNA, the CDR3 is TGTGCCAGCAGCCGGGACAGCGTCCCGAGAAAACTGTTTTTT.

The gene calls are TRBV7-2 and TRBJ2-3, with a weak D call TRBD2 (5 bases). V shed 5 bases and J shed 11 bases, with 26 bases lying between them. Germline loops: CDR1 SGHTA, CDR2 FQGNSA. The CDR3 has 16 amino acids. The DNA for the CDR3 is TGTGCCAGCAGCCCAGAAGACTACTACGAGCAGTACTTGCAGTATTTT. It encodes CASSPEDYYEQYLQYF.

The chain uses TRBV7-9 and TRBJ2-7; TRBD2 might be the D (6 bases). CDR1 is SEHNR and CDR2 is FQNEAQ in the germline V gene (reference sequence). V lost 1 base to trimming and J lost 8 bases, with 21 bases between them. CDR3 size: 16 residues. The CDR3: CASSLVSGGFAYKQYF. The CDR3 DNA reads TGTGCCAGCAGCTTAGTTAGCGGAGGGTTCGCATATAAGCAGTACTTC.

Notes on this clonotype: The junction departs from the called germline gene at one end, perhaps through a read error. This chain connects TRBV2 to TRBJ2-7; D is perhaps TRBD2 (7 bases). There are 15 residues in the CDR3. Per the germline V gene, CDR1 is SNHLY and CDR2 is FYNNEI. The CDR3, as DNA: TGTGCCAGCAGGGAAGATGTCGGGGGGCCCTACGAGCAGTACTTC. Its translation is CASREDVGGPYEQYF.

Regarding this clonotype: At one end the junction does not follow the germline gene, possibly because of a read error. The CDR3 spells CSAGDNAGVGYGYTF. The CDR3 coding sequence is TGCAGTGCTGGAGATAATGCGGGGGTCGGCTATGGCTACACCTTC. V and J are TRBV20-1 and TRBJ1-2, with D perhaps TRBD1 (5 bases). The germline CDR1 and CDR2 sequences are DFQATT and SNEGSKA (reference sequence). The CDR3 loop spans 15 amino acids.

As regards this clonotype: The junction does not match germline at one end; this may be a read error. J is TRBJ1-3 and V is TRBV24-1; the D gene is possibly TRBD1 (6 bases). Germline V gives CDR1 KGHDR, CDR2 SFDVKD. The CDR3 spans 12 residues. The CDR3, as DNA: TGTGCCACCAGTCCCGACGGGGACACCTTATATTTT. It specifies CATSPDGDTLYF.

On this clonotype itself: Because the CDR3's place on the DNA is in doubt, the DNA is left out and the CDR3 is given as listed by TCRdb. This chain joins TRBV7-2 and TRBJ2-1; the table gives TRBD2 as D, unverified against the DNA. CDR1 SGHTA and CDR2 FQGNSA come from the germline V gene. With termini counted, the CDR3 has 15 amino acids. This CDR3 is CASSCEGNEAFFGFF.

The chain recombines TRBV7-2 with TRBJ2-2; D not certain. V lost 6 bases to trimming and J lost 6 bases, with 14 bases between them. Germline loops: CDR1 SGHTA, CDR2 FQGNSA. This CDR3 comprises 14 residues. The CDR3 DNA sequence: TGTGCCAGCAGTGAATTCACGAAACCCGGGGAGCTGTTTTTT. It is translated as CASSEFTKPGELFF.

This clonotype has more than one count but fewer than ten. The chain couples TRBV11-1 to TRBJ1-2; D ambiguous. This CDR3 has 13 amino acids. The V and J ends lost 0 bases and 6 bases respectively, with 8 bases between them. Germline V gives CDR1 SGHAT, CDR2 FQDESV (reference sequence). The CDR3 bases are TGTGCCAGCAGCTTAGCGGACGCGGATGGCTACACCTTC. Translating it yields CASSLADADGYTF.

In its sample, this clonotype was seen many times. The rearrangement links TRBV3-1 to TRBJ2-3; no definite D call. CDR1 is LGHDT and CDR2 is YNNKEL in the germline V gene (reference sequence). The CDR3 spans 15 residues. V was cut by 1 base and J by 3 bases, with 11 bases left in between. The CDR3 loop is CASSQGVKGTDTQYF. CDR3 nucleotides: TGTGCCAGCAGCCAAGGGGTCAAAGGGACAGATACGCAGTATTTT.

The chain employs TRBV10-3 and TRBJ2-1, with 10 bases fitting TRBD2. There are 15 residues in the CDR3. Germline lookup yields CDR1 ENHRY and CDR2 SYGVKD. V was clipped by 3 bases and J by 8 bases; unmatched bases: 7. CDR3 in DNA: TGTGCCATCAGTGATTCTAGCGGGAGAGGCGATGAGCAGTTCTTC. Amino acid sequence: CAISDSSGRGDEQFF.

The table lists this clonotype with a count of one. Without the conserved terminal phenylalanine or tryptophan, this CDR3 likely stems from a read error. No DNA is shown, since the ends of the CDR3 on it are uncertain; the CDR3 is the one TCRdb lists. The J gene is TRBJ2-7, the V gene TRBV2; TRBD2 is the table's D call, not checked against the DNA. Germline CDR1 reads SNHLY; CDR2 reads FYNNEI. Both ends counted, the CDR3 spans 15 residues. The CDR3 reads CASGRRDYGYTYGSG.

This clonotype was seen more than once but under ten times. One base away lies a much larger clone, so this may be a sequencing read error. The rearrangement joins TRBV5-4 to TRBJ1-2; the D is unclear. Per the germline V gene, CDR1 is SGHNT and CDR2 is YYREEE (reference sequence). The CDR3 consists of 15 residues. CDR3 region: CARSPVPGGEYGYTF. The CDR3 nucleotides read TGTGCCCGCAGTCCAGTCCCAGGAGGTGAATATGGCTACACCTTC.

This chain links TRBV11-2 with TRBJ1-1, with D perhaps matching TRBD1 (5 bases). With 4 bases removed from V and 4 bases from J, the gap between germline ends came to 16 bases. The CDR3 contains 15 residues. The germline V gene encodes CDR1 SGHAT and CDR2 FQNNGV. CDR3: CASSSRVSLGTEAFF. The CDR3 DNA reads as TGTGCCAGCAGCTCCAGGGTCTCACTGGGCACTGAAGCTTTCTTT.

This clonotype came up once. Lacking the conserved final phenylalanine or tryptophan, this CDR3 likely reflects a read error. Because the CDR3's place on the DNA is in doubt, the DNA is left out and the CDR3 is given as listed by TCRdb. The genes are TRBV2 and TRBJ2-6; the listed D gene, TRBD1, was not tested against the DNA. The CDR3 is 15 residues long, counting both termini. CDR1 and CDR2 from the germline V gene are SNHLY and FYNNEI. The CDR3 here is CASNRGMNAEAFFGQ.

This chain uses TRBV19 with TRBJ1-1; 8 bases agree with TRBD1. Germline CDR1 is LNHDA and CDR2 is SQIVND (reference sequence). The J segment lost 1 base and the V segment lost 5 bases, leaving 9 bases of the junction unmatched. This CDR3 has 16 residues. The CDR3 protein is CASSDGQGPGNTEAFF. For the CDR3, the DNA is TGTGCCAGTAGTGACGGACAGGGCCCGGGGAACACTGAAGCTTTCTTT.

Worth noting for this clonotype: This may come from a read error, since a much larger clone is one base off. The chain recombines TRBV7-2 with TRBJ2-7; no clear D gene. With 6 bases removed from V and 8 bases from J, the gap between germline ends came to 14 bases. CDR1 is SGHTA and CDR2 is FQGNSA in the germline V gene. The CDR3 sequence is 12 residues long. The CDR3 coding sequence is TGTGCCAGCAGTTACAACTCCCTCAAGCAGTACTTC. Protein: CASSYNSLKQYF.

The chain has TRBV2 and TRBJ2-1; D uncertain. V dropped 6 bases and J dropped 11 bases, with 23 bases sitting between them. The CDR3 runs to 15 residues. The germline gives CDR1 SNHLY, CDR2 FYNNEI. The CDR3 is CASSLDGLVYNQQFF. In DNA form, the CDR3 reads TGTGCCAGCAGCCTAGACGGATTAGTCTACAACCAGCAGTTCTTC.

This chain links TRBV2 with TRBJ1-6; D ambiguous. The CDR3 contains 15 residues. V shed 6 bases and J shed 14 bases, with 23 bases lying between them. Germline V gene sequence: CDR1 SNHLY, CDR2 FYNNEI. The CDR3 loop is CASSLSPGTRSTLHF. The CDR3 DNA reads as TGTGCCAGCAGCTTAAGTCCAGGCACGCGGTCAACCCTCCACTTT.

The gene calls are TRBV24-1 and TRBJ2-7; 7 bases match TRBD2. After removal of 3 bases from V and 1 base from J, the junction contained 5 bases not matched to a gene. CDR1 and CDR2 from the germline V gene are KGHDR and SFDVKD. The CDR3 length is 15 residues. CDR3 residues: CATSDPRRGSYEQYF. DNA of the CDR3: TGTGCCACCAGTGATCCCCGGCGGGGGTCCTACGAGCAGTACTTC.

This chain links TRBV2 with TRBJ2-1; 8 nucleotides line up with TRBD2. Germline V CDR1 and CDR2: SNHLY, FYNNEI. Trimming at V came to 5 bases and at J to 5 bases, leaving 8 bases not matched to a gene. The CDR3 length is 15 residues. The CDR3 nucleotides read TGTGCCAGCAGTCCGCGACTAGCGTTACACAATGAGCAGTTCTTC. It specifies CASSPRLALHNEQFF.